The clone carrying this TCR beta chain has more than one count but fewer than ten. As defined, naive CD8 cells were CD45RO-negative and positively selected for CCR7, with terminally differentiated effector memory CD45RA+ cells excluded. Trimming took 3 bases from V and 3 from J, leaving 11 bases between them. Per the germline V gene, CDR1 is SGHVS and CDR2 is FNYEAQ. This CDR3 contains 14 residues. Method: immunoSEQ multiplex PCR; TCRdb's copy keeps in-frame clones and lacks some. Seen here are roughly 2.1 million clones, more than 85% observed once, and the top ten hold more than 1.5%. The data are from a study of shared clonotypes between healthy human individuals.

The receptor was isolated from a man between 18 and 35 years old in good health. Some clones in this sample may be carry-over from other donors' samples. The chain employs TRBV7-6 and TRBJ1-1; D gene ambiguous. The sequenced material came from naive CD8+ T cells from PBMCs. The CDR3 DNA reads as TGTGCCAGCAGCTTGCTTATTGATGACACTGAAGCTTTCTTT. It yields the protein CASSLLIDDTEAFF.